This TCR beta chain was obtained from a study of blood T cell repertoires in COVID-19. This clone was counted between two and nine times. Sequenced by immunoSEQ multiplex PCR; TCRdb stores in-frame clones only, minus some. The profile shows about 99,000 clones, about 90% of them singletons. V lost 2 bases, J lost 3 bases, and 5 bases stayed unmatched. Germline CDR1 and CDR2: MNHEY and SVGEGT. The CDR3 spans 15 residues. The rearrangement joins TRBV6-2 or TRBV6-3 to TRBJ2-3; 7 positions match TRBD1. This TCR was sampled from a man between 50 and 59 years old in a cohort sampled during active COVID-19. Sequencing used peripheral blood. The CDR3 here is CASSYPDRATDTQYF. In DNA, the CDR3 is TGTGCCAGCAGTTACCCAGACAGGGCGACAGATACGCAGTATTTT.